The 28 T cell receptor beta chains below come from one sample, sequenced in a study of blood T cell repertoires in COVID-19. Using immunoSEQ multiplex PCR, the repertoire was profiled, and TCRdb retains in-frame clones only, with some absent. The data show around 300,000 clones, approximately 90% seen once. Sequencing was carried out using PBMCs or T cells enriched from blood (not recorded which). These receptors originate from a woman aged 40 to 50 who had recovered from COVID-19.

The V gene is TRBV11-2, the J gene TRBJ1-1, with 12 bases fitting TRBD1. CDR1 SGHAT and CDR2 FQNNGV come from the germline V gene. V gave up 5 bases and J gave up 3 bases; unmatched junction bases: 13. CDR3 size: 18 residues. CDR3 sequence (DNA): TGTGCCAGCAGCCTCCCCTGGGACAGGGGGCGCCGGGACACTGAAGCTTTCTTT. Translated, it gives CASSLPWDRGRRDTEAFF.

J is TRBJ2-4 and V is TRBV28; 10 positions agree with TRBD2. CDR3 length: 14 residues. Germline lookup yields CDR1 MDHEN and CDR2 SYDVKM. V lost 8 bases to trimming and J lost 6 bases; unmatched junction nucleotides: 7. The CDR3 DNA sequence: TGTGCCAGCCTAGCGGGAGTCGGGGGAAACATTCAGTACTTC. Its translation: CASLAGVGGNIQYF.

This clone came up once. The J gene is TRBJ1-2, the V gene TRBV30; 9 bases are a match to TRBD1. CDR1 GTSNPN and CDR2 SVGIG come from the germline V gene (reference sequence). V shed 5 bases and J 0 bases; nucleotides not matched to a gene: 4. The CDR3 length is 14 residues. CDR3 amino acids: CAWSRTGANYGYTF. CDR3 sequence (DNA): TGTGCCTGGTCGCGGACAGGGGCTAACTATGGCTACACCTTC.

This chain joins TRBV7-2 and TRBJ2-1; tentatively, D is TRBD2 (6 bases). With 2 bases removed from V and 4 bases from J, the gap between germline ends came to 18 bases. Germline CDR1 reads SGHTA; CDR2 reads FQGNSA. The CDR3 consists of 17 residues. In DNA, the CDR3 is TGTGCCAGCAGCTTACAACCCCCGGGACTGACTTACAATGAGCAGTTCTTC. Its translation is CASSLQPPGLTYNEQFF.

The chain uses TRBV6-5 and TRBJ1-2; the D gene is possibly TRBD1 (5 bases). Germline CDR1 reads MNHEY; CDR2 reads SVGAGI. The CDR3 consists of 15 residues. Trimming took off 6 bases at V and 4 bases at J, with 18 bases between the two ends. The CDR3 reads CASSGGTAEPYGYTF. For the CDR3, the DNA is TGTGCCAGCAGCGGGGGGACCGCCGAGCCCTATGGCTACACCTTC.

This chain links TRBV3-1 (or the pseudogene TRBV3-2) with TRBJ1-1; D remains unclear. V lost 5 bases to trimming and J lost 0 bases, with 13 bases between them. There are 15 residues in the CDR3. CDR1 and CDR2 (germline): LGHDT, YNNKEL (reference sequence). As DNA, the CDR3 is TGTGCCAGCAGCGGCTCTCGGGGTTTGAACACTGAAGCTTTCTTT. Encoded protein: CASSGSRGLNTEAFF.

The rearrangement uses TRBV7-2 and TRBJ2-7; no clear D. CDR1 and CDR2 (germline): SGHTA, FQGNSA. There are 12 residues in the CDR3. Trimming took 1 base from V and 4 from J, leaving 5 bases between them. The DNA for the CDR3 is TGTGCCAGCAGCTTAGTGCGGTACGAGCAGTACTTC. This codes for CASSLVRYEQYF.

The CDR3 DNA reads as TGTGCCAGCAGCAACACCTTGGGTAGCGGATACAATGAGCAGTTCTTC. As protein: CASSNTLGSGYNEQFF. The chain couples TRBV28 to TRBJ2-1; D is perhaps TRBD2 (6 bases). The CDR3 sequence is 16 residues long. Germline loops: CDR1 MDHEN, CDR2 SYDVKM. The germline V and J ends were trimmed by 6 bases and 4 bases, with 19 bases remaining between them.

This rearrangement joins TRBV4-3 to TRBJ2-7; 7 bases agree with TRBD2. V gave up 4 bases and J gave up 5 bases; unmatched junction bases: 8. CDR1 is LGHNA and CDR2 is YSLEER in the germline V gene. This CDR3 is built from 14 residues. The CDR3 spells CASSPREGLNEQYF. The CDR3 DNA reads as TGCGCCAGCAGCCCCAGGGAGGGGCTCAACGAGCAGTACTTC.

The rearrangement links TRBV6-5 to TRBJ1-1, with 9 nucleotides matching TRBD1. Germline CDR1 is MNHEY and CDR2 is SVGAGI. The CDR3 covers 15 residues. Germline trimming cut 6 bases from V and 3 bases from J; bases unmatched to any gene: 8. DNA for the CDR3: TGTGCCAGCAGCCTGGGGGGGACAGGGTACACTGAAGCTTTCTTT. It translates to CASSLGGTGYTEAFF.

The chain couples TRBV11-3 to TRBJ2-1, with TRBD2 matching 13 bases. The CDR3 covers 16 residues. Germline V CDR1 and CDR2: SGHNT, YENEEA. V shed 5 bases, J shed 6 bases, and the junction held 7 bases outside the gene matches. CDR3 protein: CASSPGTSGTRNEQFF. DNA of the CDR3: TGTGCCAGCAGCCCCGGGACTAGCGGGACTCGCAATGAGCAGTTCTTC.

The chain has TRBV5-8 and TRBJ1-3, with D possibly TRBD1 on 5 matching bases. The CDR3 totals 15 residues. CDR1 SGHTS and CDR2 YDEGEE come from the germline V gene. V shed 1 base and J shed 0 bases, with 8 bases lying between them. The DNA for the CDR3 is TGTGCCAGCAGCTTGCAGGGCGACTCTGGAAACACCATATATTTT. Translating it yields CASSLQGDSGNTIYF.

The gene calls are TRBV7-3 and TRBJ2-1, with D possibly TRBD2 on 5 matching bases. The CDR3 totals 13 residues. In germline, CDR1 is SGHTA, CDR2 FQGTGA. Trimming left V 5 bases short and J 6 bases short, with 11 bases between. The DNA for the CDR3 is TGTGCCAGCAGCCTCCCCAGCGGCAATGAGCAGTTCTTC. Translation gives CASSLPSGNEQFF.

This rearrangement joins TRBV5-4 to TRBJ1-2; D is possibly TRBD1 (5 bases). This CDR3 has 13 amino acids. Trimming cost V 4 bases and J 8 bases, with 15 bases left between them. The germline V gene encodes CDR1 SGHNT and CDR2 YYREEE (reference sequence). As DNA, the CDR3 is TGTGCCAGCAGCCCCGGGGGGGAACGGGGCTACACCTTC. Residues: CASSPGGERGYTF.

The chain uses TRBV2 and TRBJ2-1; a possible D gene is TRBD1 (6 bases). This CDR3 is built from 14 residues. Germline V gene data show CDR1 as SNHLY and CDR2 as FYNNEI. V gave up 9 bases and J gave up 2 bases, with 14 bases separating them. The DNA of the CDR3 is TGTGCCAGTTTAAGGGACAACGCCTACAATGAGCAGTTCTTC. Amino acid sequence: CASLRDNAYNEQFF.

The chain couples TRBV7-2 to TRBJ2-2, with D tentatively TRBD1 (5 bases). This CDR3 is built from 16 residues. V was cut by 1 base and J by 0 bases, with 9 bases left in between. The germline gives CDR1 SGHTA, CDR2 FQGNSA. The CDR3 reads CASSLEGAANTGELFF. Written as DNA, the CDR3 is TGTGCCAGCAGCTTAGAAGGGGCGGCGAACACCGGGGAGCTGTTTTTT.

V and J are TRBV29-1 and TRBJ2-5, with a weak D call TRBD2 (5 bases). The V end was cut by 4 bases, the J end by 5 bases, with 17 bases between. The CDR3 covers 14 residues. The germline V gene encodes CDR1 SQVTM and CDR2 ANQGSEA. CDR3 DNA sequence: TGCAGCGTTGTGGACTCGACCGGATGGGAGACCCAGTACTTC. Its protein is CSVVDSTGWETQYF.

This clone was recorded once. The chain uses TRBV3-1 (or the pseudogene TRBV3-2) and TRBJ1-3; D not resolved. The CDR3 length is 16 residues. Germline V gene lookup returns CDR1 LGHDT and CDR2 YNNKEL (reference sequence). Trimming took off 2 bases at V and 0 bases at J, with 11 bases between the two ends. The CDR3 DNA sequence: TGTGCCAGCAGCCAAATTATGAAGAGCTCTGGAAACACCATATATTTT. It encodes CASSQIMKSSGNTIYF.

This chain links TRBV10-3 with TRBJ2-7, with D unresolved. Germline V gives CDR1 ENHRY, CDR2 SYGVKD. V lost 2 bases and J lost 2, with 7 bases in between. This CDR3 has 13 amino acids. The CDR3 region has the DNA TGTGCCATCAGTGAGGGGCAGACCTACGAGCAGTACTTC. The encoded protein is CAISEGQTYEQYF.

The rearrangement uses TRBV5-1 and TRBJ2-3, with 10 nucleotides matching TRBD2. Germline V CDR1 and CDR2: SGHRS, YFSETQ. The CDR3 consists of 16 residues. The V gene end was trimmed by 1 base and the J gene end by 1 base; junction bases not matched to a gene: 3. DNA of the CDR3: TGCGCCAGCAGCTTGTCCGGGACTAGCGGCACAGATACGCAGTATTTT. It is translated as CASSLSGTSGTDTQYF.

There are many counts of this clone. This chain links TRBV5-6 with TRBJ2-3; tentatively, D is TRBD1 (5 bases). CDR1 and CDR2 (germline): SGHDT, YYEEEE. The CDR3 sequence is 15 residues long. The V end was cut by 1 base, the J end by 1 base, with 10 bases between. The CDR3 DNA reads as TGTGCCAGCAGCTTGCCGGCAGGGCGCACAGATACGCAGTATTTT. Translating gives CASSLPAGRTDTQYF. Full variable domain (outside the CDR3, taken from reference TRBV5-6 and TRBJ2-3): DAGVTQSPTHLIKTRGQQVTLRCSPKSGHDTVSWYQQALGQGPQFIFQYYEEEERQRGNFPDRFSGHQFPNYSSELNVNALLLGDSALYLCASSLPAGRTDTQYFGPGTRLTVL.

The rearrangement joins TRBV18 to TRBJ2-7; 8 bases map to TRBD2. The CDR3 is 16 amino acids. Looked up from germline, CDR1 is KGHSH and CDR2 is LQKENI. With 2 bases clipped from V and 5 bases from J, the junction kept 11 bases outside the gene matches. The CDR3 DNA reads TGTGCCAGCTCACCAGGCCTCCCGGGAGGGCACGACGAGCAGTACTTC. This encodes CASSPGLPGGHDEQYF.

This chain links TRBV7-8 with TRBJ2-1; D is ambiguous. Germline lookup yields CDR1 SGHVS and CDR2 FQNEAQ. With 4 bases removed from V and 6 bases from J, the gap between germline ends came to 7 bases. This CDR3 has 12 amino acids. CDR3 region: CASSSGGNEQFF. CDR3 nucleotides: TGTGCCAGCAGCTCCGGCGGCAATGAGCAGTTCTTC.

The chain has TRBV5-1 and TRBJ2-1; 10 bases match TRBD2. The V gene's germline CDR1 is SGHRS and CDR2 YFSETQ. Trimming cost V 1 base and J 5 bases; bases outside gene matches: 0. The CDR3 is made up of 14 amino acids. In nucleotides, the CDR3 is TGCGCCAGCAGCTTGAGCGGGAGGGACAATGAGCAGTTCTTC. Protein sequence: CASSLSGRDNEQFF.

This chain links TRBV5-6 with TRBJ2-2, with 10 positions matching TRBD1. V lost 3 bases and J lost 7; bases outside the gene matches: 9. The CDR3 runs 16 residues. Germline V lookup: CDR1 SGHDT, CDR2 YYEEEE. In DNA, the CDR3 is TGTGCCAGCAGCTCGAAGGGACAGGGGAGGGTCGGGGAGCTGTTTTTT. Translating it yields CASSSKGQGRVGELFF.

The gene calls are TRBV29-1 and TRBJ2-3; 9 nucleotides line up with TRBD2. Germline CDR1 reads SQVTM; CDR2 reads ANQGSEA. The ends lost 0 bases at V and 5 bases at J; junction bases unmatched: 9. The CDR3 is 16 amino acids. CDR3 bases: TGCAGCGTTGAAGATCGGGCGGGAGGGCCGATAGATACGCAGTATTTT. Encoded protein: CSVEDRAGGPIDTQYF.

The rearrangement links TRBV5-1 to TRBJ2-7, with 12 bases lining up with TRBD1. The CDR3 runs 14 residues. V shed 6 bases and J 6 bases; nucleotides not matched to a gene: 7. The V gene's germline CDR1 is SGHRS and CDR2 YFSETQ. As DNA, the CDR3 is TGCGCCAGCAACACCGGGACAGGGGGCGTCGAGCAGTACTTC. Protein sequence: CASNTGTGGVEQYF.

The genes are TRBV28 and TRBJ1-2; TRBD1 matches 7 bases. The CDR3 runs to 16 residues. CDR1 MDHEN and CDR2 SYDVKM come from the germline V gene. J was trimmed by 4 bases and V by 5 bases; bases with no gene match: 13. The CDR3 region has the DNA TGTGCCAGCAGTAATCCCCGGGACAGCCCTATCTATGGCTACACCTTC. It encodes CASSNPRDSPIYGYTF.